One sample yielded the 5 T cell receptor beta chains listed below, sequenced in a study of T cell responses to AZD1222 COVID-19 vaccine. Repertoires were generated with immunoSEQ multiplex PCR, while TCRdb's copy carries only in-frame clones and drops some. The sample has roughly 130,000 clones; 88% are singletons. Sequences were derived from peripheral blood, sampled on day 0 of AZD1222 vaccination. All receptors derive from an adult in good health.

V gene TRBV19 combines with J gene TRBJ1-6, with D unresolved. With 4 bases removed from V and 4 bases from J, the gap between germline ends came to 11 bases. Germline loops: CDR1 LNHDA, CDR2 SQIVND (reference sequence). The CDR3 length is 15 residues. CDR3 coding DNA: TGTGCCAGTAGTACGTTTACAGCGTATAATTCACCCCTCCACTTT. This codes for CASSTFTAYNSPLHF. Together with reference TRBV19 and TRBJ1-6, the CDR3 gives the full variable domain: DGGITQSPKYLFRKEGQNVTLSCEQNLNHDAMYWYRQDPGQGLRLIYYSQIVNDFQKGDIAEGYSVSREKKESFPLTVTSAQKNPTAFYLCASSTFTAYNSPLHFGNGTRLTVT.

This clone was seen only a few times. The chain combines TRBV28 with TRBJ2-4; unclear D gene. Germline V lookup: CDR1 MDHEN, CDR2 SYDVKM. CDR3 length: 10 residues. The V end was cut by 6 bases, the J end by 6 bases, with 3 bases between. The CDR3 DNA is TGTGCCAGCAGCAGAAACATTCAGTACTTC. Its translation is CASSRNIQYF.

The chain recombines TRBV5-1 with TRBJ2-4, with D possibly being TRBD2 (6 bases). V dropped 0 bases and J dropped 2 bases, with 9 bases sitting between them. Germline assignment: CDR1 SGHRS and CDR2 YFSETQ. This CDR3 is built from 15 residues. The CDR3 loop reads CASSLDAGTKNIQYF. Written as DNA, the CDR3 is TGCGCCAGCAGCTTGGATGCGGGAACCAAAAACATTCAGTACTTC.

The gene calls are TRBV28 and TRBJ1-1; no clear D. CDR1 and CDR2 (germline): MDHEN, SYDVKM. The germline V and J ends were trimmed by 6 bases and 3 bases, with 11 bases remaining between them. The CDR3 consists of 13 residues. CDR3: CASRRTQDTEAFF. For the CDR3, the DNA is TGTGCCAGCAGGCGGACCCAAGACACTGAAGCTTTCTTT.

This chain connects TRBV5-1 to TRBJ2-3; 9 bases are a match to TRBD1. This CDR3 spans 15 amino acids. V shed 0 bases and J 5 bases; nucleotides not matched to a gene: 4. Per the germline V gene, CDR1 is SGHRS and CDR2 is YFSETQ. Here the CDR3 DNA reads TGCGCCAGCAGCTTGGACAGGGGGCAAAGAGATACGCAGTATTTT. The encoded protein is CASSLDRGQRDTQYF.